This TCR beta chain comes out of a study of CD4 and CD8 cells across lung adenocarcinoma regions. From the PCR reads, TCRdb called clonotypes with MiXCR, one entry per CDR3 protein. The sample carries some 8,800 distinct CDR3 sequences, around 49% recorded once. In germline, CDR1 is LGHNT, CDR2 FRNRAP. Losses at the gene ends were 1 base for V and 2 bases for J; bases not matched to a gene: 4. The CDR3 has 15 amino acids. The sample consisted of CD4+ T cells from the margin of a lung tumor. This sequence originates from a male donor with lung adenocarcinoma. The CD4 and CD8 labels of this study may be unreliable. The genes are TRBV12-5 and TRBJ2-5, with 7 positions matching TRBD2. CDR3 nucleotides: TGTGCTAGTGGTTTGGGCGGAGCGGGGCAAGAGACCCAGTACTTC. Residues: CASGLGGAGQETQYF.